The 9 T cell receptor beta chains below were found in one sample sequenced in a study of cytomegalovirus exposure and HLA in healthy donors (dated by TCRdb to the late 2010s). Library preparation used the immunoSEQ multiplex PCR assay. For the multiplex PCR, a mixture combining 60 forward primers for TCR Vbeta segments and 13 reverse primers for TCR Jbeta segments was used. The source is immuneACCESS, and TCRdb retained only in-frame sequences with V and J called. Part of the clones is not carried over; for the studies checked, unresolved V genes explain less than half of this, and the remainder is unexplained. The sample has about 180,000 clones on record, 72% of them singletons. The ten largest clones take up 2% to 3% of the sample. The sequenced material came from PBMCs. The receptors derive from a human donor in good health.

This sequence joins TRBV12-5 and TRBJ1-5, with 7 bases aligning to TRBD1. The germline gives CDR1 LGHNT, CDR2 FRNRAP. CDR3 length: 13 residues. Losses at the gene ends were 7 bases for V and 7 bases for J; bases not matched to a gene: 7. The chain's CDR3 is CASAKTGWQPQHF. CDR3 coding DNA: TGTGCTAGTGCCAAGACAGGGTGGCAGCCCCAGCATTTT.

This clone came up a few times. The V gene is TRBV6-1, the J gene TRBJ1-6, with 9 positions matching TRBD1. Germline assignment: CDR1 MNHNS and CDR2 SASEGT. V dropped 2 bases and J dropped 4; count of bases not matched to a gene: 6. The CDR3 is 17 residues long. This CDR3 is CASSEIRGTGYNSPLHF. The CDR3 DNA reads TGTGCCAGCAGTGAAATCAGAGGGACAGGGTATAATTCACCCCTCCACTTT.

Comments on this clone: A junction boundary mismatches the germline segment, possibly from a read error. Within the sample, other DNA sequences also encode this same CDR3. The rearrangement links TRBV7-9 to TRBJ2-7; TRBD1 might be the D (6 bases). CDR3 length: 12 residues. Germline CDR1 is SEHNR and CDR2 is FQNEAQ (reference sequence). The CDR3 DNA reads TGTTCCAGCAGCTCGACAGGCTACGAGCAGTACTTC. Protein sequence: CSSSSTGYEQYF.

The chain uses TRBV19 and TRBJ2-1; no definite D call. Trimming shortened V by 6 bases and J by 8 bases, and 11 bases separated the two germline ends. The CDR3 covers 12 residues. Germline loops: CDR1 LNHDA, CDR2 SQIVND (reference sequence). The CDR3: CASRTRLDEQFF. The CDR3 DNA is TGTGCCAGTAGGACCAGACTGGATGAGCAGTTCTTC.

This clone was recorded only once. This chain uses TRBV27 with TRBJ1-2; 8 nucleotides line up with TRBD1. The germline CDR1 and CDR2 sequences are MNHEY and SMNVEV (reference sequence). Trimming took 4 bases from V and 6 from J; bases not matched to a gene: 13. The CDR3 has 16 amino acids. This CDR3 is CASSSLMDRVTDGYTF. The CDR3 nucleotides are TGTGCCAGCAGTTCCCTGATGGACAGGGTGACTGATGGCTACACCTTC.

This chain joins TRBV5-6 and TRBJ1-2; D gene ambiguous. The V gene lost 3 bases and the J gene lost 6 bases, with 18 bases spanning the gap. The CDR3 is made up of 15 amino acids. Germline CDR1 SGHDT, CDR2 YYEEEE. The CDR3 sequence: CASSSLQSVVDGYTF. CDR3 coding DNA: TGTGCCAGCAGCTCATTGCAATCGGTGGTAGATGGCTACACCTTC.

The CDR3 is CASSPDGTGNYEQYF. As DNA, the CDR3 is TGCGCCAGCAGCCCCGACGGGACAGGGAACTACGAGCAGTACTTC. This sequence joins TRBV5-1 and TRBJ2-7, with 9 bases fitting TRBD1. Germline-derived CDR1 and CDR2 are SGHRS and YFSETQ. The CDR3 length is 15 residues. The junction had 8 bases not matched to a gene; V was cut back by 4 bases and J by 3 bases.

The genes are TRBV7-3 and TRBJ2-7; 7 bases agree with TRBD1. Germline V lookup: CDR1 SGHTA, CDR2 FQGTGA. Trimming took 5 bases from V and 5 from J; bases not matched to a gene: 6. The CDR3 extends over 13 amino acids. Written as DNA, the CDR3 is TGTGCCAGCAGCCAGTCCGGGACAGACGAGCAGTACTTC. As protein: CASSQSGTDEQYF.

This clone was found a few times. This chain's CDR3 is CAISDADREKLFF. In DNA form, the CDR3 reads TGTGCCATCAGTGACGCGGACAGGGAAAAACTGTTTTTT. The chain couples TRBV10-3 to TRBJ1-4; 7 nucleotides line up with TRBD1. The V gene's germline CDR1 is ENHRY and CDR2 SYGVKD. Trimming at V came to 3 bases and at J to 8 bases, leaving 3 bases not matched to a gene. The CDR3 length is 13 residues.